Included here is one T cell receptor beta chain sequence, with context. Its antigen is undetermined. The entry originates in a study of T cells expressing NK-cell markers. Study overall: Sorted CD3+CD56+NKG2C+, CD3+CD56+NKG2C- and CD3+CD56-NKG2C+ T-cell subsets were beta-chain profiled.

The CDR3 length is 15 residues. Germline values: CDR1 DFQATT, CDR2 SNEGSKA (reference sequence). Points from the study as a whole: Several donors showed these clonotypes also leading the CD3+CD56-NKG2C+ fraction. Specificity for HCMV among expanded NKG2C+ T cell clones was not established.

TCRdb processed the 5' RACE reads again and assigns one entry to each CDR3 protein, with no DNA. The sample has approximately 380,000 distinct CDR3 sequences; the top ten hold roughly 5.2%. The sample consisted of blood T cells: a sorted CD56 or NKG2C T cell subset, CD4+ or CD8+ T cells, or bulk PBMC T cells (not recorded which). This chain connects TRBV20-1 to TRBJ2-7; the TCRdb D gene call, TRBD1, has no DNA to confirm it. The TCR sequence derives from a man aged 18-75 years in good health. This CDR3 is CSARVPRTGVEEQYF.